This T cell receptor beta chain is from a study of OX40 agonist ivuxolimab in advanced cancers. Germline loops: CDR1 SQVTM, CDR2 ANQGSEA. The CDR3 extends over 12 amino acids. V was pared by 8 bases and J by 2 bases, with 4 bases of the junction left unmatched. Using immunoSEQ multiplex PCR, the repertoire was profiled, and TCRdb retains in-frame clones only, with some absent. The sample lists about 33,000 clones, about four fifths occurring once. The sequence was obtained from an adult with an advanced solid tumor such as melanoma, head and neck, liver or kidney cancer. The chain is built from TRBV29-1 and TRBJ2-7; the match to TRBD2 covers 9 bases. The specimen was CD4+ or CD8+ T cells sorted from blood, collected in a trial of the OX40 agonist ivuxolimab. The CDR3 reads CSIAGVAYEQYF. Here the CDR3 DNA reads TGCAGCATAGCGGGAGTGGCCTACGAGCAGTACTTC.